Listed here are 20 T cell receptor beta chains from one sample, sequenced in a study of T cells expressing NK-cell markers. From its re-call of the 5' RACE reads, TCRdb lists each CDR3 protein once, without DNA. The table lists some 410,000 distinct CDR3 sequences. Material for sequencing was blood T cells: a sorted CD56 or NKG2C T cell subset, CD4+ or CD8+ T cells, or bulk PBMC T cells (not recorded which). The origin of the receptors is a woman between 18 and 70 years old in good health.

The chain is built from TRBV20-1 and TRBJ1-3. CDR3 size: 14 residues. Germline values: CDR1 DFQATT, CDR2 SNEGSKA (reference sequence). The CDR3 here is CSATRAYSGNTIYF.

This chain joins TRBV20-1 and TRBJ1-1; with no DNA, the TCRdb D assignment of TRBD1 cannot be verified. Germline values: CDR1 DFQATT, CDR2 SNEGSKA (reference sequence). The CDR3 spans 15 residues. The CDR3 sequence: CSARDKGAGRTEAFF.

The genes are TRBV7-2 and TRBJ1-2; TCRdb's assignment of TRBD1 cannot be checked, as there is no DNA. The CDR3 runs to 15 residues. Germline V gives CDR1 SGHTA, CDR2 FQGNSA. The CDR3 loop is CASSFFAGASDGYTF. Using reference TRBV7-2 and TRBJ1-2 for the parts outside the CDR3, the full variable domain is GAGVSQSPSNKVTEKGKDVELRCDPISGHTALYWYRQSLGQGLEFLIYFQGNSAPDKSGLPSDRFSAERTGGSVSTLTIQRTQQEDSAVYLCASSFFAGASDGYTFGSGTRLTVV.

V gene TRBV3-1 combines with J gene TRBJ2-3; with no DNA, the TCRdb D assignment of TRBD2 cannot be verified. This CDR3 has 16 amino acids. CDR1 is LGHDT, CDR2 YNNKEL, per germline (reference sequence). The CDR3 region is CASREGVSGISDTQYF.

The chain has TRBV6-5 and TRBJ2-5; TCRdb picks TRBD1, but there is no DNA to check that call. The CDR3 runs to 14 residues. Germline V gene data show CDR1 as MNHEY and CDR2 as SVGAGI. The CDR3 sequence is CASSYSRAGETQYF.

The chain combines TRBV20-1 with TRBJ2-3. The CDR3 consists of 16 residues. Germline values: CDR1 DFQATT, CDR2 SNEGSKA (reference sequence). CDR3 sequence: CSARDSHLSFTDTQYF.

The rearrangement links TRBV4-1 to TRBJ1-1; there is no DNA to check the TCRdb D call of TRBD1. This CDR3 contains 17 residues. CDR1 is MGHRA, CDR2 YSYEKL, per germline. The chain's CDR3 is CASSQELRVQGASEAFF.

This sequence joins TRBV7-2 and TRBJ2-1; TCRdb gives TRBD2 as the D gene, but with no DNA this cannot be confirmed. This CDR3 region has 16 residues. Germline assignment: CDR1 SGHTA and CDR2 FQGNSA. The CDR3 loop reads CASSLLRLAGFYEQFF.

The V gene is TRBV7-2, the J gene TRBJ1-1; TCRdb picks TRBD1, but there is no DNA to check that call. The germline CDR1 and CDR2 sequences are SGHTA and FQGNSA. The CDR3 has 16 amino acids. The CDR3: CASSDGTLIWNTEAFF.

This chain links TRBV12-3 or TRBV12-4 with TRBJ1-4. This CDR3 has 14 residues. The CDR3 reads CASNPGRDQEKLFF.

This sequence joins TRBV20-1 and TRBJ2-3; TCRdb designates TRBD2, a call that cannot be tested without DNA. The germline CDR1 and CDR2 sequences are DFQATT and SNEGSKA (reference sequence). CDR3 length equals 18 residues. CDR3 sequence: CSARDPGGGVPSTDTQYF.

The chain carries TRBV24-1 and TRBJ2-1; as DNA is missing, the TRBD1 call by TCRdb cannot be tested. Looked up from germline, CDR1 is KGHDR and CDR2 is SFDVKD. The CDR3 extends over 17 amino acids. This CDR3 is CATSTPGTGGIYNEQFF.

The gene calls are TRBV11-2 and TRBJ2-1; no DNA is available, so the TRBD2 call from TCRdb remains unchecked. The length of the CDR3 is 15 residues. Per the germline V gene, CDR1 is SGHAT and CDR2 is FQNNGV. The CDR3 region is CASRSRLATNNEQFF.

CDR3 loop: CSAPDRREQFF. The chain links TRBV20-1 to TRBJ2-1; TCRdb's D call of TRBD1 is untestable without DNA. Germline CDR1 is DFQATT and CDR2 is SNEGSKA (reference sequence). The length of the CDR3 is 11 residues.

The chain joins TRBV6-2 or TRBV6-3 to TRBJ1-2. The germline V gene has CDR1 MNHEY and CDR2 SVGEGT. The CDR3 contains 12 residues. CDR3 sequence: CASSPRFGGYTF.

The chain is built from TRBV2 and TRBJ2-1; the D call of TRBD1 rests on TCRdb alone, since no DNA is present to check it. The CDR3 spans 14 residues. The germline CDR1 and CDR2 sequences are SNHLY and FYNNEI. The chain's CDR3 is CASSGRTANNEQFF.

The rearrangement links TRBV28 to TRBJ2-5; TCRdb's assignment of TRBD1 cannot be checked, as there is no DNA. CDR1 MDHEN and CDR2 SYDVKM come from the germline V gene. This CDR3 has 14 residues. CDR3 protein: CASNEGQGGETQYF.

V and J are TRBV7-3 and TRBJ2-1; TCRdb returns TRBD2, unconfirmable since there is no DNA. The CDR3 spans 15 residues. Germline loops: CDR1 SGHTA, CDR2 FQGTGA. The CDR3 sequence is CASSPDSGGLNEQFF.

The chain links TRBV7-7 to TRBJ2-3; there is no DNA to check the TCRdb D call of TRBD2. Germline values: CDR1 SSHAT, CDR2 FNYEAQ (reference sequence). The CDR3 spans 16 residues. The CDR3 here is CASSGGGGAGADTQYF.

This chain joins TRBV7-9 and TRBJ2-3; checking the TCRdb D call of TRBD1 is not possible without DNA. There are 17 residues in the CDR3. The germline V gene has CDR1 SEHNR and CDR2 FQNEAQ (reference sequence). CDR3: CASSLPEGQGAGDTQYF.